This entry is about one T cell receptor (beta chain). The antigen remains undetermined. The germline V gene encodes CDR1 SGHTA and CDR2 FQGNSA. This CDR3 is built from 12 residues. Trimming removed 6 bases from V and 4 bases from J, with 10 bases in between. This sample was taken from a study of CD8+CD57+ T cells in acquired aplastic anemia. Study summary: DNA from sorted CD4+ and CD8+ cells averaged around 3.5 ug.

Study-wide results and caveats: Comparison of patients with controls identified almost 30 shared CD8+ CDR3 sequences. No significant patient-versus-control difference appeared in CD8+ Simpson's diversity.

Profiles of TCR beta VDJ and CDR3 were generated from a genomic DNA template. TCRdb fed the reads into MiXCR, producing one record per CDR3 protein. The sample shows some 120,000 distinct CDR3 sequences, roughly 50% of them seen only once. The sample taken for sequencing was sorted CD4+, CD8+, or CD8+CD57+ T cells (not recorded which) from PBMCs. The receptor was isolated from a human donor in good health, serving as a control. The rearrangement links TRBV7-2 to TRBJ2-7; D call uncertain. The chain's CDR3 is CASSFSQYEQYF. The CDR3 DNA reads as TGTGCCAGCAGTTTTAGCCAGTACGAGCAGTACTTC.